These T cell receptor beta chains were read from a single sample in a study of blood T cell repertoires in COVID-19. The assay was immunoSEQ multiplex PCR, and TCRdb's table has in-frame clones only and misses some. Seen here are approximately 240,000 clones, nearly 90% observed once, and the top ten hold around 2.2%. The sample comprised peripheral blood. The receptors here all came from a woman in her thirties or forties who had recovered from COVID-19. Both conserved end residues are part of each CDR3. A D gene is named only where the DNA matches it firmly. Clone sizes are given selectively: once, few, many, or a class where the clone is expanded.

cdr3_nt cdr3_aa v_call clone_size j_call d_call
TGCGCCAGCAGCCAAGGGACTAGCCTTAACAATGAGCAGTTCTTC CASSQGTSLNNEQFF TRBV4-3 NA TRBJ2-1 TRBD2
TGCGCCAGCAGCCAAGACCCCCCTAGCGGCCAATTCTCCTACGAGCAGTACTTC CASSQDPPSGQFSYEQYF TRBV4-3 NA TRBJ2-7 TRBD2
TGTGCCACCAGTGATTTCGGTCGGAACACCGGGGAGCTGTTTTTT CATSDFGRNTGELFF TRBV24-1 NA TRBJ2-2 NA
TGTGCCAGCAGCCAAGATGCGGCGGCTGGGGGGTGGGAGCAGTACTTC CASSQDAAAGGWEQYF TRBV3-1/TRBV3-2 NA TRBJ2-7 NA
TGTGCCTGGAAGGCGGACAGACACCAAGAGACCCAGTACTTC CAWKADRHQETQYF TRBV30 NA TRBJ2-5 NA
TGTGCCAGCAGTAGCCCAGGGCACACCGGGGAGCTGTTTTTT CASSSPGHTGELFF TRBV6-2/TRBV6-3 NA TRBJ2-2 NA
TGTGCCAGCAGTTCCGGGACAGGGGCGGGCTATGGCTACACCTTC CASSSGTGAGYGYTF TRBV6-5 NA TRBJ1-2 TRBD1
TGTGCCAGCAGCCTCGGGGGGGGTAGCACAGATACGCAGTATTTT CASSLGGGSTDTQYF TRBV5-4 once TRBJ2-3 TRBD2
TGCGCCAGCAGCCAAGACCCCATAGCGGGGGGCCGGAATGAGCAGTTCTTC CASSQDPIAGGRNEQFF TRBV4-3 NA TRBJ2-1 TRBD2
TGTGCCAGTAGTGCACAGGTTACGGTATTGGACGGACTGTTTTTT CASSAQVTVLDGLFF TRBV19 NA TRBJ1-4 NA
TGTGCCAGCAGCTTGGGGCACGGACAGGGGAAGGACTATGGCTACACCTTC CASSLGHGQGKDYGYTF TRBV5-4 NA TRBJ1-2 TRBD1
TGTGCCAGTTCCACCGGGACAACTGAAGCTTTCTTT CASSTGTTEAFF TRBV19 NA TRBJ1-1 NA
TGCGCCAGCAGCCTCGGGACTAGCGGGGGGGCTCAAGAGACCCAGTACTTC CASSLGTSGGAQETQYF TRBV5-1 NA TRBJ2-5 TRBD2
TGTGCCAGCAGATCCGGGACAGGGGGACATTCACCCCTCCACTTT CASRSGTGGHSPLHF TRBV5-4 NA TRBJ1-6 TRBD1
TGCGCCAGCAGCCGACAGCGAATTAATGAAAAACTGTTTTTT CASSRQRINEKLFF TRBV4-3 NA TRBJ1-4 NA
TGCGCCAGCAGCCAAGCCATAGGGGTCGGTGATGAAAAACTGTTTTTT CASSQAIGVGDEKLFF TRBV4-3 NA TRBJ1-4 NA
TGTGCCAGCAGCATCGCCGGGACAGGGGATTCACCCCTCCACTTT CASSIAGTGDSPLHF TRBV9 NA TRBJ1-6 TRBD1
TGTGCCAGCAGCGAGGACAGGGAAGATACGCAGTATTTT CASSEDREDTQYF TRBV7-9 NA TRBJ2-3 TRBD1
TGTGCCAGCAGTTACAACGCGGGGGAAAAACTGTTTTTT CASSYNAGEKLFF TRBV6-2/TRBV6-3 NA TRBJ1-4 NA
TGCGCCAGCCACCCGGGACAGGGGGCCACCTACAATGAGCAGTTCTTC CASHPGQGATYNEQFF TRBV5-1 few TRBJ2-1 TRBD1
TGTGCCAGCAGCTCCTCTTTCCGGGACAGGGATTACAATGAGCAGTTCTTC CASSSSFRDRDYNEQFF TRBV7-9 NA TRBJ2-1 TRBD1
TGTGCCAGCAGTCCCGGAGTCTATGGCTACACCTTC CASSPGVYGYTF TRBV5-6 NA TRBJ1-2 NA
TGTGCCAGCAGCCAAGCTACTGTAGGCTGGGCCGCCGAGCAGTACTTC CASSQATVGWAAEQYF TRBV3-1/TRBV3-2 NA TRBJ2-7 NA